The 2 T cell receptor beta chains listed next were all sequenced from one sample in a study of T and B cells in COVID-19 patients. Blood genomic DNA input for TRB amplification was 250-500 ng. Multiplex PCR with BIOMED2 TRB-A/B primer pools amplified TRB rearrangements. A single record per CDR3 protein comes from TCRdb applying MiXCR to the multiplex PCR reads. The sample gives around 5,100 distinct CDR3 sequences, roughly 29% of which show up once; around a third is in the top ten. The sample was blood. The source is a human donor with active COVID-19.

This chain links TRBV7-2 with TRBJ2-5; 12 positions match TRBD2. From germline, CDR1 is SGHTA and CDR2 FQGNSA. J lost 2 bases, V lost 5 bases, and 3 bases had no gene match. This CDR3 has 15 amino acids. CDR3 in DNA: TGTGCCAGCAGCCAGGGACTAGCGGGTCAAGAGACCCAGTACTTC. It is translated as CASSQGLAGQETQYF.

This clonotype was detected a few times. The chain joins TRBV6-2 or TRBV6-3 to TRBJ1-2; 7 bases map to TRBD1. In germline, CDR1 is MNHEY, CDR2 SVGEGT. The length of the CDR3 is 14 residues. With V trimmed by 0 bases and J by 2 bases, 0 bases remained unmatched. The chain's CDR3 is CASSYSTGNYGYTF. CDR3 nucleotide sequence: TGTGCCAGCAGTTACTCGACAGGGAACTATGGCTACACCTTC.